This T cell receptor (beta chain) was obtained from a study of blood T cell repertoires in COVID-19. Only in-frame clones appear in the TCRdb table, and some are missing; sequencing was by immunoSEQ multiplex PCR. The sample contains around 120,000 clones, around 91% of which appear only once. The germline CDR1 and CDR2 sequences are SGHAT and FQNNGV. The CDR3 contains 18 residues. The ends lost 1 base at V and 2 bases at J; junction bases unmatched: 12. There are a few counts of this clone. J is TRBJ1-1 and V is TRBV11-2; 8 bases are shared with TRBD1. The TCR originated in a woman aged 55-69 years with COVID-19, enrolled during active disease. The sequencing sample was made of peripheral blood. The chain's CDR3 is CASSLGPRRRGLNTEAFF. CDR3 nucleotides: TGTGCCAGCAGCTTAGGGCCCCGGCGCAGGGGGCTAAACACTGAAGCTTTCTTT.